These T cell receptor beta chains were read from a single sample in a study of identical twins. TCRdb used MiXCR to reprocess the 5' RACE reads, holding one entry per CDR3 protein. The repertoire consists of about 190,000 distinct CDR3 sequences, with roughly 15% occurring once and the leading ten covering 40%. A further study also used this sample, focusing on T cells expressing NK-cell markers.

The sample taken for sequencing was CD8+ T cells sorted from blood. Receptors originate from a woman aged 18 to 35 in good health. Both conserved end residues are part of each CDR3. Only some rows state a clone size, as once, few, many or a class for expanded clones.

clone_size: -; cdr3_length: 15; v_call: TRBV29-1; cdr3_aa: CSVLRRGGVQETQYF
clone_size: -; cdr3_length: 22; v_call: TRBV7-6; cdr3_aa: CASSFRFSGKTNKEVAKNIQYF
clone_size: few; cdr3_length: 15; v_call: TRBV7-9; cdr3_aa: CASSLGTVGYDEQFF
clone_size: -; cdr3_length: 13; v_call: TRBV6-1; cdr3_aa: CASYGGSQETQYF
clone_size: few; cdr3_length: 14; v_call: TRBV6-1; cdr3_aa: CASRTGSVTETQYF
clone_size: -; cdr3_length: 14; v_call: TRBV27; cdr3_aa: CASSLRDRSYEQYF
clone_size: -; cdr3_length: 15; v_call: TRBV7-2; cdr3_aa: CASSPVAGGLNEQFF
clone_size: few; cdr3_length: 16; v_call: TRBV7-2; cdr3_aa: CASSLGDGSLEMEEFF
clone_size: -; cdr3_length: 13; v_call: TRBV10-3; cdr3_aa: CAIRLTGNYGYTF
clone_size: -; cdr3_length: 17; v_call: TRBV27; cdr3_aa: CASKPFLVGRNTDTQYF
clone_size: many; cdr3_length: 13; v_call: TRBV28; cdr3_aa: CASSQGAAGGYTF
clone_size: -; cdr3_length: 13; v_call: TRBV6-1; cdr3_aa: CASSGLSSYEQYF
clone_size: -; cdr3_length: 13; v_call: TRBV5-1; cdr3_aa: CASSLWTADTQYF
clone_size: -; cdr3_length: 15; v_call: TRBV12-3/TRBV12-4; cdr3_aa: CASSPRGRIHYEQYF
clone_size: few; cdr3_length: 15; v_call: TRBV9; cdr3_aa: CASSVGGTRLETQYF
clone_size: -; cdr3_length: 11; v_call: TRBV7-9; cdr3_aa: CASSIQIEAFF
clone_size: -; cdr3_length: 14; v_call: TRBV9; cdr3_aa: CASSAPGGPDTQYF
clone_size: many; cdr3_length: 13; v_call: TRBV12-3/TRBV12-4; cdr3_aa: CASSFGPGLEAFF
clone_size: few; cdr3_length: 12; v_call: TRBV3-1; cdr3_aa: CASSQPPDTQYF
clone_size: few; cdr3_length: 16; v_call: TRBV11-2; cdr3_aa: CASSLEAGGTQETQYF
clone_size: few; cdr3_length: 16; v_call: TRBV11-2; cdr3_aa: CASRPTRGGEGETQYF
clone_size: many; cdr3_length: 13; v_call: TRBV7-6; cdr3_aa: CASSSRGTDTQYF
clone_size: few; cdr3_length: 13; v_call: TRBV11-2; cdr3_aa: CASSSGPGSGAFF
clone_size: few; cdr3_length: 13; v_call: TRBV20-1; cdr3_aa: CSASSWDSYEQYF
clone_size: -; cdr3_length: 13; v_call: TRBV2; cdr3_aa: CASSEGGTYEQYF
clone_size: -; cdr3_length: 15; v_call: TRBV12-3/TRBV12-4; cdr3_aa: CASVAGTFSTDTQYF
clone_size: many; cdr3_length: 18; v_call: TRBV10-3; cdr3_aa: CAISDPTGLAGVADTQYF
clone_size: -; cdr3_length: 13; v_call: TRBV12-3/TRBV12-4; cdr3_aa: CASTTLGSGELFF
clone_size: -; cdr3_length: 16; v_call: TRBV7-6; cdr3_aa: CASSLGRTTSTDTQYF
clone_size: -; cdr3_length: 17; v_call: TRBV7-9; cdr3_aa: CASSLLGLAGPQETQYF
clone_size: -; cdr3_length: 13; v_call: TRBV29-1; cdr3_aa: CSVDWSGSYGYTF
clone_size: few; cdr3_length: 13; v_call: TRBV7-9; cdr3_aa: CASSAGTPYEQYF
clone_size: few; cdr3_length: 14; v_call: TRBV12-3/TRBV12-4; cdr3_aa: CASSPPEGFLEQFF
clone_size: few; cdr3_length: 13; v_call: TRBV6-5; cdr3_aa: CASSYLQGAEAFF
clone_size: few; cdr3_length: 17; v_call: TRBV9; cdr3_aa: CASSGGTSGGPTDTQYF
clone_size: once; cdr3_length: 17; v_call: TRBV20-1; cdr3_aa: CSARLRLAGGKSYEQYF
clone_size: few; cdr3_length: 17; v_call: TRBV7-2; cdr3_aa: CASSRGRSGRASNEQFF
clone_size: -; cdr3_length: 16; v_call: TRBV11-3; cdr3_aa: CASSPYKRQGYCEQYF
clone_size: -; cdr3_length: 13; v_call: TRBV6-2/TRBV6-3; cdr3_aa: CASTSAGTETQYF
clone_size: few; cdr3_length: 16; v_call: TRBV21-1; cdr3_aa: CASSKVGGGGYNEQFF
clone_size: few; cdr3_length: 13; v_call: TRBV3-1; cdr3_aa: CASSPTLYNEQFF
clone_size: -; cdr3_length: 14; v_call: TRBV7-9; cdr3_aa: CASSKDSYSYEQYF
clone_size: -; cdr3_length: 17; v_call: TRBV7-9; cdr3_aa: CASSPYLGRIQQETQYF
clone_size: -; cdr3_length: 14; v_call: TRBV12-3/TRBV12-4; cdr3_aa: CASSPPGRGETQYF
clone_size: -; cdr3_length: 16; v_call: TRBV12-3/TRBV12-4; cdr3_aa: CASSHLAGGIYNEQFF
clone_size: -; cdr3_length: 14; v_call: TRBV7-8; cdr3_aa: CASSFPGMNTEAFF
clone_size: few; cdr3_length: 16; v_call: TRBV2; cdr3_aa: CASSDGGVAYPEEAFF
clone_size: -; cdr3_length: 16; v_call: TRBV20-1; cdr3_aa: CSARDPTAPITYEQYF
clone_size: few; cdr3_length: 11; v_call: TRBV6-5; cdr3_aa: CASFRGDEQYF
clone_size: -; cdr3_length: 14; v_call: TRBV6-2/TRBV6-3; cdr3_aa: CASSELAGEGEQYF
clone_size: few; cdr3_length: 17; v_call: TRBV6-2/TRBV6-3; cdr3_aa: CASSYAVGGLNTDTQYF
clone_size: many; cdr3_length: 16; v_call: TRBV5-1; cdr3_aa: CASSYRQTRGSDEQYF
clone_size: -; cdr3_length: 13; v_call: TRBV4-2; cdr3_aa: CASSQDSGETQYF